This T cell receptor (beta chain) was found in a study of Ad26.COV2.S vaccination and SARS-CoV-2 variants. Overall study: Trial arm assignment for the donor was COV1001 Ad26.COV2.S. Intramuscularly, Ad26.COV2.S was given either once or twice, 56 days apart. Findings and limits, study-wide: Placebo and vaccine recipients had non-spike TCR breadth that was similar.

TCRdb keeps only in-frame clones here, not all; method: immunoSEQ multiplex PCR. Of hundreds of thousands of clones in the sample, roughly 89% were seen once. Indicated treatment: around 19 received Ad26.COV2.S at low or high dose, single or two shots; about 5 received placebo; per-sample allocation not given. Material that was analyzed had been drawn on day 63 after the first vaccine or placebo injection. Donor was an adult aged 18-55 years in Boston. Turning to this clone: Its antigen is unidentified.

V lost 6 bases to trimming and J lost 3 bases, with 20 bases between them. The CDR3 extends over 15 amino acids. CDR1 GTSNPN and CDR2 SVGIG come from the germline V gene (reference sequence). The chain uses TRBV30 and TRBJ2-5; TRBD2 might be the D (7 bases). The TCR sequence derives from a person aged 18 to 65 who received the Ad26.COV2.S COVID-19 vaccine or a placebo. Sequencing was performed on peripheral blood, taken in a trial of Ad26.COV2.S vaccine versus placebo. As DNA, the CDR3 is TGTGCCTGCCTCCCCAGGGGAGGGTTGGAAGAGACCCAGTACTTC. This encodes CACLPRGGLEETQYF.